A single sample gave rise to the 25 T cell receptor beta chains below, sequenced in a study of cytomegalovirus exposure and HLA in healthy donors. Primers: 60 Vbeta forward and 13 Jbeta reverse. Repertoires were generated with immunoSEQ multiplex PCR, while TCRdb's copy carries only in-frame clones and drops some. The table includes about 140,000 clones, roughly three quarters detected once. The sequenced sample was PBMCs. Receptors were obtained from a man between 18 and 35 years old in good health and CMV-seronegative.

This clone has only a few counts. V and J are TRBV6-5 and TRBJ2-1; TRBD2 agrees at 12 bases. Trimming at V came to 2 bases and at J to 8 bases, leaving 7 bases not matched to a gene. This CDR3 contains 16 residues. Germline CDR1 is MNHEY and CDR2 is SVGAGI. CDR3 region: CASSYATSGGPHEQFF. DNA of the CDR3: TGTGCCAGCAGTTACGCCACTAGCGGGGGGCCGCATGAGCAGTTCTTC.

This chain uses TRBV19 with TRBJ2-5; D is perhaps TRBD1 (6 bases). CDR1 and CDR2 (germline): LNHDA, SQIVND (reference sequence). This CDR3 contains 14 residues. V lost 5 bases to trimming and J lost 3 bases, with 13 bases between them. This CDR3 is CASSVLDSKETQYF. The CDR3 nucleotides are TGTGCCAGTAGTGTTTTGGACAGTAAAGAGACCCAGTACTTC.

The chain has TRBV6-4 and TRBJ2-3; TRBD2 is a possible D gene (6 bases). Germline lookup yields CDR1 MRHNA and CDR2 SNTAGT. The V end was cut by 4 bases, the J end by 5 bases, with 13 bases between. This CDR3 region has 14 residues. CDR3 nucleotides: TGTGCCAGCAGTGTCGTTTGGGGGGAAGATACGCAGTATTTT. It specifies CASSVVWGEDTQYF.

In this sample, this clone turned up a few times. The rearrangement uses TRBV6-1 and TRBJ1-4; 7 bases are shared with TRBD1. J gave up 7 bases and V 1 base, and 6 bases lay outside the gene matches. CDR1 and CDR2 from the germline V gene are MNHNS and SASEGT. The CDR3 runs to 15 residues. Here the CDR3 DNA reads TGTGCCAGCAGTGAAGGCGGGACAGAAGCTGAAAAACTGTTTTTT. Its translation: CASSEGGTEAEKLFF.

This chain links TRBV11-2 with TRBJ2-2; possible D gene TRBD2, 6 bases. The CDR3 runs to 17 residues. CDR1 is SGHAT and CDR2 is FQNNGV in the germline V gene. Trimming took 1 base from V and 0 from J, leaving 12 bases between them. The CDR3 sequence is CASSLGGGTTNTGELFF. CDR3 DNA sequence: TGTGCCAGCAGCTTAGGTGGGGGGACGACGAACACCGGGGAGCTGTTTTTT. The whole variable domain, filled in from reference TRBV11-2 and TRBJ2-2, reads EAGVAQSPRYKIIEKRQSVAFWCNPISGHATLYWYQQILGQGPKLLIQFQNNGVVDDSQLPKDRFSAERLKGVDSTLKIQPAKLEDSAVYLCASSLGGGTTNTGELFFGEGSRLTVL.

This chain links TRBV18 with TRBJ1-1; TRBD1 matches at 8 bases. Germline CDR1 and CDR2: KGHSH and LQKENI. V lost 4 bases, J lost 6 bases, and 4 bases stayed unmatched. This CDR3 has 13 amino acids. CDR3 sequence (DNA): TGTGCCAGCTCACTCCAGGGGGCGGCTGAAGCTTTCTTT. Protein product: CASSLQGAAEAFF.

As DNA, the CDR3 is TGTGCCAGCAGAGAGAGCCAAGGACAGAACTATGGCTACACCTTC. Protein: CASRESQGQNYGYTF. This chain uses TRBV2 with TRBJ1-2; possibly TRBD1 for D (6 bases). This CDR3 spans 15 amino acids. Germline V lookup: CDR1 SNHLY, CDR2 FYNNEI. With 6 bases removed from V and 2 bases from J, the gap between germline ends came to 16 bases. Full variable domain (missing parts from reference TRBV2 and TRBJ1-2): EPEVTQTPSHQVTQMGQEVILRCVPISNHLYFYWYRQILGQKVEFLVSFYNNEISEKSEIFDDQFSVERPDGSNFTLKIRSTKLEDSAMYFCASRESQGQNYGYTFGSGTRLTVV.

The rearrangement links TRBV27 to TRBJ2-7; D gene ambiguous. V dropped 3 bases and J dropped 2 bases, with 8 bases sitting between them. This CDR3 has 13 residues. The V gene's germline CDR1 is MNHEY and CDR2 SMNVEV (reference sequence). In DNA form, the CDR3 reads TGTGCCAGCAGTTTGTCGGTCACCTACGAGCAGTACTTC. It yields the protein CASSLSVTYEQYF.

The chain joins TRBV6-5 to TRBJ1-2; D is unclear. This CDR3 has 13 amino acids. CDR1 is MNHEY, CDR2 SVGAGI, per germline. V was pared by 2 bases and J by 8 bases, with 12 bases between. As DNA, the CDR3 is TGTGCCAGCAGTTACAACCTGGGAGGCGGCTACACCTTC. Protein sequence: CASSYNLGGGYTF.

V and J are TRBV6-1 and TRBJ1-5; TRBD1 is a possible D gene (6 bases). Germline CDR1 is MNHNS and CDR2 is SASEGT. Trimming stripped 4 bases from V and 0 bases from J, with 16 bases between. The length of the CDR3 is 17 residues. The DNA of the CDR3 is TGTGCCAGCAGTGGCGCTTTACAGGGATATAGCAATCAGCCCCAGCATTTT. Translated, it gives CASSGALQGYSNQPQHF.

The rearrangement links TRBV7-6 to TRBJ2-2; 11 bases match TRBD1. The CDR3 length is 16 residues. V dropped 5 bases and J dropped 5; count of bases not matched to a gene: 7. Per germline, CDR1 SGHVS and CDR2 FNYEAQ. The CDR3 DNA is TGTGCCAGCAGCAAATCCGGGACAGGGGGAACCGGGGAGCTGTTTTTT. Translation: CASSKSGTGGTGELFF.

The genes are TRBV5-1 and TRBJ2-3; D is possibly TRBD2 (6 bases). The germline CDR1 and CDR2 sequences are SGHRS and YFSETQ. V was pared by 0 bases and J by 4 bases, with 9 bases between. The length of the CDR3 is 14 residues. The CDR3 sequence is CASSLGGEADTQYF. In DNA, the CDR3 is TGCGCCAGCAGCTTGGGTGGGGAGGCAGATACGCAGTATTTT. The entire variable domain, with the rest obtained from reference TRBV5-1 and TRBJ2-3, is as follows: KAGVTQTPRYLIKTRGQQVTLSCSPISGHRSVSWYQQTPGQGLQFLFEYFSETQRNKGNFPGRFSGRQFSNSRSEMNVSTLELGDSALYLCASSLGGEADTQYFGPGTRLTVL.

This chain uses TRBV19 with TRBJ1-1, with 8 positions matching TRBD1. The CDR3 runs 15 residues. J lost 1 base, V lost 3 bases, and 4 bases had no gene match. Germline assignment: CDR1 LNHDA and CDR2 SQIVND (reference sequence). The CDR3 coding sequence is TGTGCCAGTAGTATTTCCGACAGGGGGAACACTGAAGCTTTCTTT. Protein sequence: CASSISDRGNTEAFF.

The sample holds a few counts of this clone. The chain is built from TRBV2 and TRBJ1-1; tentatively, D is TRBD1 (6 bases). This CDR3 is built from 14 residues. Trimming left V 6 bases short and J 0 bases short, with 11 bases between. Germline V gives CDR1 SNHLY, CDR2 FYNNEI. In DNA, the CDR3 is TGTGCCAGCAGCGTCGACAGGATGAACACTGAAGCTTTCTTT. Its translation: CASSVDRMNTEAFF.

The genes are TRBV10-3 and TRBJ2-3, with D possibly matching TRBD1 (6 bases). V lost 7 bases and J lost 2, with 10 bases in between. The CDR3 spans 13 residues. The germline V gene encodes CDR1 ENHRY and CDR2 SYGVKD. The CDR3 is CAITAGVTDTQYF. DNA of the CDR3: TGTGCCATCACCGCAGGGGTCACAGATACGCAGTATTTT.

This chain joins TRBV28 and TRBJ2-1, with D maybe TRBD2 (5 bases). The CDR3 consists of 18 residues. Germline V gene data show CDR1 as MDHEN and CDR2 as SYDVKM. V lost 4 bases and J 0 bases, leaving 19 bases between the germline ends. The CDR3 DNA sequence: TGTGCCAGCAGTTCCAATTTGGGCGGGCTGAGCTCCTACAATGAGCAGTTCTTC. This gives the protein CASSSNLGGLSSYNEQFF.

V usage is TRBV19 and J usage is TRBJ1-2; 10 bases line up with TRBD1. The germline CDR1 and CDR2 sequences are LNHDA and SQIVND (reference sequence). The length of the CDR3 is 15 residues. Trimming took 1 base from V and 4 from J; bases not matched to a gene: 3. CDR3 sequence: CASSIAGQGGYGYTF. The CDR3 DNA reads TGTGCCAGTAGTATAGCTGGACAGGGGGGCTATGGCTACACCTTC.

The CDR3 is CASRQGGASTEAFF. Here the CDR3 DNA reads TGTGCCAGCAGACAAGGGGGAGCAAGCACTGAAGCTTTCTTT. This chain uses TRBV28 with TRBJ1-1, with D maybe TRBD1 (6 bases). The germline gives CDR1 MDHEN, CDR2 SYDVKM. V lost 6 bases and J 4 bases, leaving 15 bases between the germline ends. This CDR3 contains 14 residues.

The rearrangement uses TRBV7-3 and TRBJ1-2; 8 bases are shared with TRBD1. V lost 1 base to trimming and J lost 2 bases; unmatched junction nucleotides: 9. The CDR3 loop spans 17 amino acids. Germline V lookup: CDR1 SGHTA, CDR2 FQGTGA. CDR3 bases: TGTGCCAGCAGCTTAATGGGCAGGGGGCTCGACAACTATGGCTACACCTTC. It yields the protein CASSLMGRGLDNYGYTF.

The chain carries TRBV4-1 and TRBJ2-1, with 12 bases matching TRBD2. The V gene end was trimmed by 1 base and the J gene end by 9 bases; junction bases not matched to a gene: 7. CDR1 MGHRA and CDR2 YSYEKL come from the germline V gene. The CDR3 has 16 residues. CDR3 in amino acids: CASSQVPTSGRGEQFF. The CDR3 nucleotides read TGCGCCAGCAGCCAAGTCCCGACTAGCGGGAGAGGTGAGCAGTTCTTC.

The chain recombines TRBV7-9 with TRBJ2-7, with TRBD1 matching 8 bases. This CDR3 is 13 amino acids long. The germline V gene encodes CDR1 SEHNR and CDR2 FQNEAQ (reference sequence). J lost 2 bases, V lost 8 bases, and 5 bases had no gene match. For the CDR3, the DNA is TGTGCCAGCCGTACAGGGGGGACCTACGAGCAGTACTTC. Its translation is CASRTGGTYEQYF.

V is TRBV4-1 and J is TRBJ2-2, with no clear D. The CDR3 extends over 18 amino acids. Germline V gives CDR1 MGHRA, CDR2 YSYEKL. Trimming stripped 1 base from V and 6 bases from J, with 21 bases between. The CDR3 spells CASSQVGNTRTNPGELFF. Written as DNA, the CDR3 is TGCGCCAGCAGCCAAGTTGGTAACACAAGAACCAATCCCGGGGAGCTGTTTTTT.

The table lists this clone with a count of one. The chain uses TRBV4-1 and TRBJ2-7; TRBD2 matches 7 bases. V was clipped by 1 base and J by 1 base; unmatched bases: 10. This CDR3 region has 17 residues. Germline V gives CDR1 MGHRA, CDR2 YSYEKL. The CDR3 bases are TGCGCCAGCAGCCAAGGCGGGGGTAGCGGCCCATCCTACGAGCAGTACTTC. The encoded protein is CASSQGGGSGPSYEQYF.

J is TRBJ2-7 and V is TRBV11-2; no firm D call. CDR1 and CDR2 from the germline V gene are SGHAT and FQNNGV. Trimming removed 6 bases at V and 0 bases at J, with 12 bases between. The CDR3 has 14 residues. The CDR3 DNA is TGTGCCAGCAGTCTCGGGTCCGCCTCCTACGAGCAGTACTTC. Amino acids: CASSLGSASYEQYF.

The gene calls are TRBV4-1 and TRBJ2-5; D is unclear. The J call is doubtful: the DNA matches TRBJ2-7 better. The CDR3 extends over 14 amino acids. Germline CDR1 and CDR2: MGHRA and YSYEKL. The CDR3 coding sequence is TGCGCCAGCAGCCAAGGGCGAGAGATGGGCGAGCAGTACTTC. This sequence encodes CASSQGREMGEQYF.